This T cell receptor beta chain was identified during a study of blood T cells in healthy people across ages. This clonotype appeared a few times. Germline V lookup: CDR1 SQVTM, CDR2 ANQGSEA. The length of the CDR3 is 14 residues. V was trimmed by 3 bases and J by 2 bases, leaving 14 bases between them. A second PCR of about 7 to 11 cycles used a sample-barcoded 5' primer and a J-beta primer mix. TCRdb re-called the 5' RACE reads with MiXCR, one entry per CDR3 protein. Among approximately 830,000 distinct CDR3 sequences listed, approximately 59% were seen once. The sequence derives from a young man in good health. The chain joins TRBV29-1 to TRBJ2-7, with D possibly being TRBD1 or TRBD2 (5 bases each). Specimen: blood. This chain's CDR3 is CSVDFGTGPYEQYF. In nucleotides, the CDR3 is TGCAGCGTTGATTTCGGGACGGGGCCCTACGAGCAGTACTTC.